The present T cell receptor beta chain was sequenced within a study of CD8 T cells in Susac syndrome. Trimming shortened V by 5 bases and J by 3 bases, and 13 bases separated the two germline ends. Germline CDR1 is SEHNR and CDR2 is FQNEAQ (reference sequence). CDR3 length: 14 residues. The multiple sclerosis control group consisted of treatment-naive patients whose relapsing-remitting disease, which was either stable or active, fulfilled revised McDonald criteria. The TEMRA cells underwent FACS enrichment, while the CD8+ and CD4+ T cells underwent negative isolation. RNA totalling roughly 0.45 to 1 ug underwent reverse transcription with random hexamers. Amplification of TCR beta CDR3 spanned 54 Vbeta and 13 Jbeta via immunoSEQ multiplex PCR. TCRdb re-analysed the immunoSEQ multiplex PCR reads in MiXCR, keeping a single row per CDR3 protein. The sample holds around 160,000 distinct CDR3 sequences, roughly 95% seen once.

The sequence was obtained from a human donor with multiple sclerosis. Sequencing was performed on CD4+ T cells from PBMCs. The V call is TRBV7-9, the J call TRBJ1-1; D possibly corresponds to TRBD1 (5 bases). CDR3 residues: CASSPDSWDTEAFF. In DNA form, the CDR3 reads TGTGCCAGCAGCCCCGACAGTTGGGACACTGAAGCTTTCTTT.